This entry is about one T cell receptor beta chain. Its matching antigen is unknown. CDR3 length equals 16 residues. Germline CDR1 LGHNA, CDR2 YSLEER. This sample stems from a study of T cells expressing NK-cell markers. Background on the study: Seven of the eight sequenced donors were classified as HCMV-seropositive, and one was classified as seronegative.

Reprocessing the 5' RACE reads, TCRdb reports a single entry for every CDR3 protein and omits DNA. There are 400,000 to 500,000 distinct CDR3 sequences in the sample, with 6% to 8% held by the top ten. Findings and limits, study-wide: NKG2C+ dominant clonotype frequencies in about six donors were about 1.0-7.0% of CD8+ T cells. In a handful of donors, dominant clonotypes made up about 25-60.1% of CD3+CD56-NKG2C+ cells.

The sequencing sample was made of blood T cells: a sorted CD56 or NKG2C T cell subset, CD4+ or CD8+ T cells, or bulk PBMC T cells (not recorded which). The rearrangement links TRBV4-3 to TRBJ2-2; TCRdb picks TRBD2, but there is no DNA to check that call. The TCR comes from a woman aged 18-70 years in good health. CDR3 protein: CASSQDGAGGTGELFF.